The 18 T cell receptor beta chains below come from one sample, sequenced in a study of cytotoxic CD8 clonotypes in ibrutinib-treated CLL (dated by TCRdb to the early 2020s). The sample's time point, from its label and the paper: about a year on ibrutinib. Library prep was done by the immunoSEQ multiplex PCR assay. TCRdb limited this immuneACCESS table to in-frame rearrangements with V and J called. A share of clones is missing; checked studies link under half to unresolved V genes, and the rest is unexplained. The sample yields some 200,000 clones; 79% were counted once. The top ten clones comprise approximately 10% of the sample. The sample consisted of PBMCs, taken after 12 months of ibrutinib treatment. Receptors were obtained from a human donor with chronic lymphocytic leukemia.

This chain links TRBV19 with TRBJ2-7; no definite D call. Germline values: CDR1 LNHDA, CDR2 SQIVND (reference sequence). CDR3 length: 11 amino acids. The V end lost 3 bases, the J end lost 3 bases, and 3 bases lay between the germline ends. Here the CDR3 reads CASSIGYEQYF. CDR3 coding DNA: TGTGCCAGTAGTATCGGCTACGAGCAGTACTTC.

The DNA for the CDR3 is TGTGCCAGCAGCTTGGGAGGGTCCGTTTATCAGCCCCAGCATTTT. This sequence encodes CASSLGGSVYQPQHF. This chain connects TRBV7-9 to TRBJ1-5; D remains unclear. The V end lost 3 bases, the J end lost 5 bases, and 14 bases lay between the germline ends. From germline, CDR1 is SEHNR and CDR2 FQNEAQ (reference sequence). The CDR3 has 15 residues. The full variable domain, with the rest looked up from reference TRBV7-9 and TRBJ1-5, is DTGVSQNPRHKITKRGQNVTFRCDPISEHNRLYWYRQTLGQGPEFLTYFQNEAQLEKSRLLSDRFSAERPKGSFSTLEIQRTEQGDSAMYLCASSLGGSVYQPQHFGDGTRLSIL.

The chain joins TRBV4-1 to TRBJ2-7, with no clear D. Germline V gene lookup returns CDR1 MGHRA and CDR2 YSYEKL. The CDR3 contains 19 residues. The V end was cut by 1 base, the J end by 0 bases, with 22 bases between. The CDR3 is CASSQVNADVTAVSYEQYF. Here the CDR3 DNA reads TGCGCCAGCAGCCAAGTGAACGCGGACGTGACCGCAGTCTCCTACGAGCAGTACTTC.

V and J are TRBV5-5 and TRBJ1-2; 7 bases are shared with TRBD1. The CDR3 is 13 residues long. CDR1 SGHKS and CDR2 YYEKEE come from the germline V gene (reference sequence). Trimming removed 4 bases from V and 4 bases from J; junction bases left unmatched: 4. The CDR3 spells CASSTGVSYGYTF. DNA for the CDR3: TGTGCCAGCAGCACAGGGGTGAGCTATGGCTACACCTTC.

This rearrangement joins TRBV27 to TRBJ1-1; D is undetermined. The germline V and J ends were trimmed by 2 bases and 1 base, with 8 bases remaining between them. Germline lookup yields CDR1 MNHEY and CDR2 SMNVEV (reference sequence). This CDR3 contains 14 residues. The CDR3 DNA follows: TGTGCCAGCAGTTTAACCCCAGGGAACACTGAAGCTTTCTTT. Its translation is CASSLTPGNTEAFF.

V usage is TRBV10-3 and J usage is TRBJ2-3; 8 bases fit TRBD2. The CDR3 sequence is 16 residues long. V lost 3 bases, J lost 4 bases, and 9 bases stayed unmatched. The V gene's germline CDR1 is ENHRY and CDR2 SYGVKD. This CDR3 is CAISELLAGFADTQYF. The CDR3 nucleotides read TGTGCCATCAGTGAACTCCTAGCGGGTTTTGCAGATACGCAGTATTTT.

This clone was counted once. This chain joins TRBV11-2 and TRBJ2-1; possible D gene TRBD2, 5 bases. Trimming cost V 4 bases and J 0 bases, with 22 bases left between them. The germline CDR1 and CDR2 sequences are SGHAT and FQNNGV. The CDR3 covers 19 residues. This CDR3 reads CASSSLRSGRLSSYNEQFF. The CDR3 bases are TGTGCCAGCAGCTCCCTCCGCAGCGGCAGACTTTCCTCCTACAATGAGCAGTTCTTC.

The gene calls are TRBV2 and TRBJ1-2; D is unclear. Trimming cost V 5 bases and J 0 bases, with 10 bases left between them. This CDR3 comprises 14 residues. From germline, CDR1 is SNHLY and CDR2 FYNNEI. The CDR3 loop reads CASSYLLANYGYTF. As DNA, the CDR3 is TGTGCCAGCAGTTACTTGCTGGCTAACTATGGCTACACCTTC.

This sequence joins TRBV11-1 and TRBJ2-7; 9 nucleotides agree with TRBD1. J gave up 3 bases and V 5 bases, and 5 bases lay outside the gene matches. The V gene's germline CDR1 is SGHAT and CDR2 FQDESV (reference sequence). This CDR3 contains 14 residues. The CDR3 protein is CASSPTGGDYEQYF. The CDR3 bases are TGTGCCAGCAGCCCGACAGGGGGGGACTACGAGCAGTACTTC.

The rearrangement links TRBV2 to TRBJ2-1; D remains unclear. Germline V lookup: CDR1 SNHLY, CDR2 FYNNEI. V was trimmed by 0 bases and J by 9 bases, leaving 9 bases between them. The CDR3 consists of 13 residues. Here the CDR3 reads CASSEARDFEQFF. CDR3 DNA sequence: TGTGCCAGCAGTGAAGCGCGTGACTTTGAGCAGTTCTTC. The whole variable domain, filled in from reference TRBV2 and TRBJ2-1, reads EPEVTQTPSHQVTQMGQEVILRCVPISNHLYFYWYRQILGQKVEFLVSFYNNEISEKSEIFDDQFSVERPDGSNFTLKIRSTKLEDSAMYFCASSEARDFEQFFGPGTRLTVL.

The chain couples TRBV11-2 to TRBJ2-7; 8 bases match TRBD2. The germline V gene encodes CDR1 SGHAT and CDR2 FQNNGV. J lost 3 bases, V lost 5 bases, and 3 bases had no gene match. The CDR3 is 13 residues long. CDR3 coding DNA: TGTGCCAGCAGCATTCGGGGGGGCTACGAGCAGTACTTC. Protein sequence: CASSIRGGYEQYF. The entire variable domain, with the rest obtained from reference TRBV11-2 and TRBJ2-7, is as follows: EAGVAQSPRYKIIEKRQSVAFWCNPISGHATLYWYQQILGQGPKLLIQFQNNGVVDDSQLPKDRFSAERLKGVDSTLKIQPAKLEDSAVYLCASSIRGGYEQYFGPGTRLTVT.

The chain links TRBV28 to TRBJ2-1; 8 bases align to TRBD1. J was trimmed by 3 bases and V by 5 bases; bases with no gene match: 3. CDR3 length: 14 amino acids. Germline V gene lookup returns CDR1 MDHEN and CDR2 SYDVKM. CDR3 region: CASSPGTGYNEQFF. The CDR3 coding sequence is TGTGCCAGCAGTCCCGGGACAGGCTACAATGAGCAGTTCTTC. Variable domain in full (rest from reference TRBV28 and TRBJ2-1): DVKVTQSSRYLVKRTGEKVFLECVQDMDHENMFWYRQDPGLGLRLIYFSYDVKMKEKGDIPEGYSVSREKKERFSLILESASTNQTSMYLCASSPGTGYNEQFFGPGTRLTVL.

V usage is TRBV5-1 and J usage is TRBJ1-1; 11 positions agree with TRBD1. CDR1 SGHRS and CDR2 YFSETQ come from the germline V gene. V dropped 4 bases and J dropped 7; count of bases not matched to a gene: 12. The CDR3 is 16 amino acids. CDR3 sequence (DNA): TGCGCCAGCAGCGTCCTTGGACAGGGGGCGCCCAGTGAAGCTTTCTTT. It is translated as CASSVLGQGAPSEAFF.

CDR3 sequence reads: CSVESWTVGDGYTF. The CDR3 DNA is TGCAGCGTTGAGAGCTGGACAGTTGGTGATGGCTACACCTTC. This sequence joins TRBV29-1 and TRBJ1-2, with D possibly matching TRBD1 (6 bases). Looked up from germline, CDR1 is SQVTM and CDR2 is ANQGSEA. The CDR3 has 14 residues. Trimming pared 3 bases from V and 6 bases from J, leaving 17 bases between. The full variable domain, its missing parts supplied by reference TRBV29-1 and TRBJ1-2, is SAVISQKPSRDICQRGTSLTIQCQVDSQVTMMFWYRQQPGQSLTLIATANQGSEATYESGFVIDKFPISRPNLTFSTLTVSNMSPEDSSIYLCSVESWTVGDGYTFGSGTRLTVV.

This clone was seen only a few times. The V call is TRBV11-2, the J call TRBJ2-2; D is unclear. The V gene's germline CDR1 is SGHAT and CDR2 FQNNGV. The length of the CDR3 is 14 residues. V lost 3 bases, J lost 3 bases, and 8 bases lay in between. The CDR3 loop is CASSFWKYTGELFF. The CDR3 nucleotides read TGTGCCAGCAGCTTTTGGAAATACACCGGGGAGCTGTTTTTT.

The chain links TRBV5-4 to TRBJ2-5, with D possibly TRBD2 on 6 matching bases. The closer fit of TRBJ2-7 to the DNA end suggests the J call may be wrong. Per germline, CDR1 SGHNT and CDR2 YYREEE (reference sequence). CDR3 length equals 14 residues. Written as DNA, the CDR3 is TGTGCCAGCAGCCCCCAGGAGGGATCCTACGAGCAGTACTTC. It translates to CASSPQEGSYEQYF.

The chain couples TRBV6-5 to TRBJ2-1; the D gene is possibly TRBD1 (6 bases). V lost 6 bases, J lost 4 bases, and 10 bases lay in between. The CDR3 is 13 amino acids. The germline gives CDR1 MNHEY, CDR2 SVGAGI. The CDR3 sequence: CASRDGQYNEQFF. CDR3 nucleotide sequence: TGTGCCAGCAGGGACGGACAGTACAATGAGCAGTTCTTC.

The chain carries TRBV27 and TRBJ1-1; D not resolved. The CDR3 runs 13 residues. Germline assignment: CDR1 MNHEY and CDR2 SMNVEV (reference sequence). V was pared by 2 bases and J by 0 bases, with 4 bases between. CDR3 amino acids: CASSLKMNTEAFF. For the CDR3, the DNA is TGTGCCAGCAGTTTAAAAATGAACACTGAAGCTTTCTTT.